This T cell receptor beta chain was retrieved from a study of tumor-infiltrating lymphocytes in primary liver carcinoma. The CDR3 totals 13 residues. Looked up from germline, CDR1 is MNHEY and CDR2 is SVGEGT. The investigators made TCR beta cDNA from approximately 0.5 ug total RNA, using a constant-region primer. For TCR beta, libraries were produced by three nested multiplex PCR rounds using slightly modified ARM-PCR. TRBV1-TRBV30 forward and Cbeta reverse primers drove the first two approximately 11-cycle rounds. TCRdb re-analysed the multiplex PCR reads in MiXCR, keeping a single row per CDR3 protein. The sample lists approximately 320,000 distinct CDR3 sequences; roughly 60% were seen once. Turning to this clonotype: A read error may explain this, as a much larger clone is one base away.

Extraction also yielded germline DNA, while blood RNA was obtained from unsorted whole blood. Collected before surgery were about 4.3 milliliters of peripheral blood. The TCR comes from a woman aged 30 to 39 with primary liver carcinoma and hepatitis B virus infection. The sequencing input was peripheral blood. The chain links TRBV6-2 or TRBV6-3 to TRBJ2-2; D possibly uses TRBD1 or TRBD2 (6 bases each). The CDR3 region is CASRRGDTVELFF. The CDR3 DNA reads as TGTGCCAGCAGGAGGGGGGACACCGTGGAGCTGTTTTTT.